This T cell receptor beta chain was recovered during a study of blood T cell repertoires in COVID-19. Study context: Samples came from the United States, Italy and Spain, spanning acute and convalescent COVID-19. PBMCs, B-cell-depleted T cells, or T cells were the source of the cDNA or gDNA that made up the material.

Original processing methods: Quantification of nucleated cells was approximated via reference gene primer amplification. Assay used: immunoSEQ multiplex PCR; TCRdb lists only in-frame clones, some missing. That table gives V, J and clone size, and the DNA gave D and trimming. The sample lists fewer than 90,000 clones, roughly nine tenths occurring once. The CDR3 is 16 residues long. Germline loops: CDR1 MNHNS, CDR2 SASEGT. Unmatched junction bases numbered 8, after V lost 0 bases and J lost 4 bases. Sequencing input: peripheral blood. The sequence came from a man aged 80 or over in a cohort sampled during active COVID-19. The chain has TRBV6-1 and TRBJ1-2; 7 bases fit TRBD1. CDR3 nucleotides: TGTGCCAGCAGTGAAGCGGGAAGGGGGCGCGTCTATGGCTACACCTTC. Its translation: CASSEAGRGRVYGYTF.